This T cell receptor beta chain comes out of a study (dated by TCRdb to about 2015). Notes on the research overall: The study tested whether tumor-infiltrating Tregs in breast cancer are recruited from blood Tregs or converted in situ from other CD4+ T cell subsets. Results and caveats for the whole study, not just this receptor: Rather than covering whole repertoires, validation in the larger cohort was restricted to a single TCR beta V-J rearrangement. In terms of TCR gene usage, tumor memory CD4+ T cells clustered together with blood and lymph node memory CD4+ cells, as well as with lymph node naive CD4+ cells. The greatest overlap of tumor-infiltrating Treg TCR alpha and beta sequences was with tumor naive CD4+ T cells, followed next by blood naive CD4+ T cells.

Remarks on this clonotype: Its specific antigen is unknown. Qualities for individual bases were not recorded, and no much larger clone is one base off.

The junction carries 25 bases between V and J, which are trimmed by 2 bases and 3 bases respectively. The cysteine opens and the phenylalanine closes a CDR3 of 19 amino acids. The retained sequence is limited to the CDR3, 57 bases, with the frame set at the first base. Looking up the germline V gene yields CDR1 MNHEY and CDR2 SVGEGT. Full-length TCR variable regions were amplified by 5' RACE PCR using constant-region reverse primers, and then by semi-nested PCR using Nested Universal Primer A. The ReliaPrep RNA Cell Miniprep System was used to extract total RNA, which was then reverse transcribed into 5'RACE-ready cDNA with the SMARTer RACE 5'/3' Kit. Multiplex adaptors were used to barcode the full-length TCR alpha and beta libraries, which were then sequenced on an Illumina MiSeq. Per the original workflow: For each of nine subset-tissue groups, sequencing data from the five patients were pooled, and the groups were then compared using unsupervised clustering of TCR gene usage. The Morisita-Horn index was used to calculate repertoire similarity, with shared sequences weighted according to their contribution to each repertoire. TCRdb itself trimmed the public reads at Q25 with fastp, ran MiXCR and retained productive beta chains. Entries that share a CDR3 protein sequence are merged under the most common genes and DNA. The V and J calls follow TCRdb's processing rather than the paper's. Within this sample are about 9,100 distinct CDR3 sequences, with roughly 60% of them counted one time only. The ten largest clones capture 6.2% of the sample.

Memory CD4+ T cells were isolated as CD4+CD45RO+CD25- cells. Tregs, naive and memory CD4+ T cells from tumor, blood and ipsilateral draining lymph nodes of about five breast cancer patients underwent full-length TCR alpha and beta sequencing. Tumor tissue, along with lymph nodes from ipsilateral axillary dissection, was perfused with PBS, minced, and then digested using collagenase I and hyaluronidase. FACS confirmed that the sorted cell populations were more than 90% pure. Sequencing used tumor-infiltrating memory CD4+ T cells sorted from the breast tumor. The sample's cell subset or site label, decoded: memory CD4+ T cells, CD4+CD45RO+CD25-. The receptor chain draws on TRBV6-2 or TRBV6-3 and TRBJ2-5; confidence is insufficient to name the D gene. This sequence originates from a female donor with breast cancer. The DNA is TGTGCCAGCAGTTACCCGGGCCTGATCTGGGCGGTGACCGAAGAGACCCAGTACTTC. Its translation reads: CASSYPGLIWAVTEETQYF.